Sequencing of this T cell receptor beta chain was carried out in a study of human T cells and chemical hapten exposure. In the study overall: There were weekly diphenylcyclopropenone doses to the scalp for patients throughout the roughly 24-week study.

This clonotype was counted at least ten times. One junction end disagrees with the germline gene, perhaps due to a read error. This CDR3 comprises 18 residues. Germline V CDR1 and CDR2: KGHDR, SFDVKD. The time point denotes: patch test 3, about 24 weeks after DPC sensitization. Sample treatment: therapeutic diphenylcyclopropenone sensitization with weekly scalp DPC. Phlebotomy was performed prior to application of every patch test. As the library was built, unique molecular identifiers were attached to individual cDNA molecules. Original analysis: Sample TCR totals centred on a median of approximately 100,000, ranging about 20,000 to 750,000. TCRdb ran MiXCR on the RACE reads and lists one entry per CDR3 protein. These V and J calls derive from TCRdb rather than the authors' analysis. The sample contains some 32,000 distinct CDR3 sequences, 5.5% to 6.5% of which appear only once.

J is TRBJ2-7 and V is TRBV24-1, with a tentative D call TRBD2 (5 bases). The specimen comprised whole blood, sampled in connection with sensitization to the hapten diphenylcyclopropenone (DPC). The origin of this receptor is a man aged 25 to 40 with alopecia areata. Some clones in this sample may be carry-over from other donors' samples. CDR3 in DNA: TGTGCCACCAGTGATTTGCGACTAATGAAGAGTTCAAGTGGTGAGCAATACTTC. This translates into CATSDLRLMKSSSGEQYF.